This TCR beta chain stems from a study of beta chain features in type 1 diabetes. For this clone: Its antigen is currently unknown. Different DNA sequences within this sample yield the same CDR3.

The CDR3 spans 12 residues. V lost 0 bases and J 1 base, leaving 0 bases between the germline ends. The germline gives CDR1 MNHEY, CDR2 SVGAGI. Every isolated RNA sample was fully reverse transcribed, so sequencing captured expressed TCRB transcripts. Approximately 3.9 million reads per sample were averaged for naive, central memory and regulatory samples. Profiling relied on immunoSEQ multiplex PCR, and the TCRdb table lists in-frame clones only, not all of them. This table has some 640,000 clones, about 14% appearing once. Study findings and constraints: Patients' naive, central memory and regulatory TCRB repertoires appeared more alike than those of healthy donors. For Type 1 diabetes patients, all four CD4+ subsets carried TCRB CDR3s that were moderately but significantly shorter. A potential influence of HLA type upon TCRB rearrangement remained unresolved herein.

The source is a man aged 18 to 35 with type 1 diabetes. Material for sequencing was naive CD4+ T cells from blood. The chain uses TRBV6-5 and TRBJ2-5; D is ambiguous. DNA of the CDR3: TGTGCCAGCAGTTACTCCCAAGAGACCCAGTACTTC. It is translated as CASSYSQETQYF.